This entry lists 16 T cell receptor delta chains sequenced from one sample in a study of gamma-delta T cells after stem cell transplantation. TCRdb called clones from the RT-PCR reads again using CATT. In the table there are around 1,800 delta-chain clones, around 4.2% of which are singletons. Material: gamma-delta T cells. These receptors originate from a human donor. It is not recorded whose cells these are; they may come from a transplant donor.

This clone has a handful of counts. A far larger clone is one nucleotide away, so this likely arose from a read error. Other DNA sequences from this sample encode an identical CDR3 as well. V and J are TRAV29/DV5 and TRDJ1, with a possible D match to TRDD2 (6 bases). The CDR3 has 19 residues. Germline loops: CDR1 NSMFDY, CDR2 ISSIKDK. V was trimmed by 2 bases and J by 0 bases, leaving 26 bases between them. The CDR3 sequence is CAASHFPRGPTLYTDKLIF. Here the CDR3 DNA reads TGTGCAGCAAGTCATTTTCCTAGGGGTCCCACGTTGTACACCGATAAACTCATCTTT.

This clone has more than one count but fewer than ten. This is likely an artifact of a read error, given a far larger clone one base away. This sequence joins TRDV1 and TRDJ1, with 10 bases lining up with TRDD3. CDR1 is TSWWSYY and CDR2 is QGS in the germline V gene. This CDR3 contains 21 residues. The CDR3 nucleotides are TGTGCTCCTGGGGAACGCTTCCTACCGTGGGGGATACCCGAGTACACCGATAAACTCATCTTT. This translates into CAPGERFLPWGIPEYTDKLIF.

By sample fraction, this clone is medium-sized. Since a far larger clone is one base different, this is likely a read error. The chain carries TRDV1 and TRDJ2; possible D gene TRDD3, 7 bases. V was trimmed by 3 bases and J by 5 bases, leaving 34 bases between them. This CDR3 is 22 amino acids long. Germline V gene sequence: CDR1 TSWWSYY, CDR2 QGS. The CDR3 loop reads CALGDPGPFPPWGPNFTAQLFF. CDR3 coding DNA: TGTGCTCTTGGGGACCCCGGCCCCTTCCCACCCTGGGGGCCCAATTTTACAGCACAACTCTTCTTT.

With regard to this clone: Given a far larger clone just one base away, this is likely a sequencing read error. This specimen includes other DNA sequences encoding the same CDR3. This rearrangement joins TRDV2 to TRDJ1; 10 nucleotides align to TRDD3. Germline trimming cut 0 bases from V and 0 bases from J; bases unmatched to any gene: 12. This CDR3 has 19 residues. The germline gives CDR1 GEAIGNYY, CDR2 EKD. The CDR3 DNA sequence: TGTGCCTGTGACACCGTTTTGCGCACTGGGGGATTATACACCGATAAACTCATCTTT. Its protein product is CACDTVLRTGGLYTDKLIF.

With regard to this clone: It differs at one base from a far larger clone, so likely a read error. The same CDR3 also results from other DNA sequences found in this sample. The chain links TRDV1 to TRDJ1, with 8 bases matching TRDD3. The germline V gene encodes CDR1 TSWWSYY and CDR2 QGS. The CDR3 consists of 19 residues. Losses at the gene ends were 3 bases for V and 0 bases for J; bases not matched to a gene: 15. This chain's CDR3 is CALGDTPTGGPTYTDKLIF. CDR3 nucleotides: TGTGCTCTTGGGGACACCCCAACTGGGGGGCCAACGTACACCGATAAACTCATCTTT.

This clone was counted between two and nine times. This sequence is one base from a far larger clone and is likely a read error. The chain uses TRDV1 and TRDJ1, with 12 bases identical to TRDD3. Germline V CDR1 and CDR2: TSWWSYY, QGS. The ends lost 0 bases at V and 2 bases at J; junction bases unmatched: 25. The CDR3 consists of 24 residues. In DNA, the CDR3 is TGTGCTCTTGGGGAACTACTGGACCTCTACCGGATGTGCTGGGGGATACGGTCTACCGATAAACTCATCTTT. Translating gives CALGELLDLYRMCWGIRSTDKLIF.

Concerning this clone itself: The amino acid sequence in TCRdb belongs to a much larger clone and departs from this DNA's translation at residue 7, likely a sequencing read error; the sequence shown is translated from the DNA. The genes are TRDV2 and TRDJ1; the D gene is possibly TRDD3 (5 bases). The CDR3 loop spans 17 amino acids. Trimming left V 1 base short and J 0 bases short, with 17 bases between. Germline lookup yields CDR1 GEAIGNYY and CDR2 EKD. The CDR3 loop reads CACDTLKGATYTDKLIF. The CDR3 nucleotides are TGTGCCTGTGACACTCTCAAGGGGGCTACTTACACCGATAAACTCATCTTT.

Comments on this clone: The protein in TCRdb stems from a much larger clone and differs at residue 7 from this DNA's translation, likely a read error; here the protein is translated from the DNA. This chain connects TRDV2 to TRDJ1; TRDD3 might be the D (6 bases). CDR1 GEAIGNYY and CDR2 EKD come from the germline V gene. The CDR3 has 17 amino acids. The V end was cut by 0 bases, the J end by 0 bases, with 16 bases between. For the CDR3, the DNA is TGTGCCTGTGACACCGTCCGGGGGAACGAGTACACCGATAAACTCATCTTT. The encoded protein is CACDTVRGNEYTDKLIF.

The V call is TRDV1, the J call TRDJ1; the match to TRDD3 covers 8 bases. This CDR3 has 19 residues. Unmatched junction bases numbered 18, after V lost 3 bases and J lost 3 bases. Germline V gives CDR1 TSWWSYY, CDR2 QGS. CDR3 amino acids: CALGEQLGLGVLEPDKLIF. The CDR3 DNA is TGTGCTCTTGGGGAGCAACTAGGACTGGGGGTTCTCGAGCCCGATAAACTCATCTTT.

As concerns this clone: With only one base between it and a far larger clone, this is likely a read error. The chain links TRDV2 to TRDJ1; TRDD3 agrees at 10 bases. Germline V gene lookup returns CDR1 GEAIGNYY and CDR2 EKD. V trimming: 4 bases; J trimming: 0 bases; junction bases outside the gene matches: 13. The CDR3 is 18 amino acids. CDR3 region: CACEELGDRGRDTDKLIF. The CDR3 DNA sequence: TGTGCCTGTGAGGAGCTGGGGGATAGGGGGAGAGACACCGATAAACTCATCTTT.

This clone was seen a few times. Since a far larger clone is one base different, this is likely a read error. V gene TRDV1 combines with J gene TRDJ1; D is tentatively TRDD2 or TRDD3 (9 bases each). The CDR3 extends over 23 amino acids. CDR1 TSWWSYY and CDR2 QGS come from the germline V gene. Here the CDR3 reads CALGELGILPTFWGYEGTDRLIF. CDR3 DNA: TGTGCTCTTGGGGAACTAGGTATCCTTCCTACTTTCTGGGGATACGAGGGCACCGATAGACTCATCTTT.

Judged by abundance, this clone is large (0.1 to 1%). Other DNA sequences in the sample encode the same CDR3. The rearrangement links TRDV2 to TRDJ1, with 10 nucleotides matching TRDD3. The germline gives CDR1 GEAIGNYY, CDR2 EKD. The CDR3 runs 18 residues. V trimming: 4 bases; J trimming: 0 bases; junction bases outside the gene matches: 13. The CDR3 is CACEELGDKGRDTDKLIF. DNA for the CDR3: TGTGCCTGTGAGGAGCTGGGGGATAAGGGGAGAGACACCGATAAACTCATCTTT.

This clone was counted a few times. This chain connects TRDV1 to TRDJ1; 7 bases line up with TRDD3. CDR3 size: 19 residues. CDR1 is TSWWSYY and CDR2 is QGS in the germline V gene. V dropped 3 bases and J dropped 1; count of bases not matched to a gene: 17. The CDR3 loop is CALGDLPPYWGLATDKLIF. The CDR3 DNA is TGTGCTCTTGGGGATCTTCCACCGTACTGGGGATTGGCCACCGATAAACTCATCTTT.

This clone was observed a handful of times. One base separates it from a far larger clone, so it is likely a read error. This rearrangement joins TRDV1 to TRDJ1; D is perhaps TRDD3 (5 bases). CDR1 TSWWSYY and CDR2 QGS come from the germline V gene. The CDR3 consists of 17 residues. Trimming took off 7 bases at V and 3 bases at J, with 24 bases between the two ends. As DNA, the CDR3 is TGTGCTCTTGTAGTACCCAAGGGCCCTGAGGGATCCGATAAACTCATCTTT. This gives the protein CALVVPKGPEGSDKLIF.

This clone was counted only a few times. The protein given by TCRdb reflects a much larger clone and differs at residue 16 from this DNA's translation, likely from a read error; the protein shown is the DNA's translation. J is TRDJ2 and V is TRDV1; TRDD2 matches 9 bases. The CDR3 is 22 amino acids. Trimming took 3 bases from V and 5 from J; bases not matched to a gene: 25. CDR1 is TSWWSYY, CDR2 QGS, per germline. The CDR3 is CALGDPGPFLPWGPNSTAQLFF. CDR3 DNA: TGTGCTCTTGGGGACCCCGGCCCCTTCCTACCCTGGGGGCCCAATTCTACAGCACAACTCTTCTTT.

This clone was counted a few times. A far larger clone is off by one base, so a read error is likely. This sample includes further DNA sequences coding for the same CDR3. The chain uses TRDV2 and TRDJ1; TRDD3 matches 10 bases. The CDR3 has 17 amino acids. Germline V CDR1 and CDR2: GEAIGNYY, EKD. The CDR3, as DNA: TGTGCCTGTGTGCCCCTTCTCAACTGGGGGATTACCGACAAACTCATCTTT. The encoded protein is CACVPLLNWGITDKLIF.